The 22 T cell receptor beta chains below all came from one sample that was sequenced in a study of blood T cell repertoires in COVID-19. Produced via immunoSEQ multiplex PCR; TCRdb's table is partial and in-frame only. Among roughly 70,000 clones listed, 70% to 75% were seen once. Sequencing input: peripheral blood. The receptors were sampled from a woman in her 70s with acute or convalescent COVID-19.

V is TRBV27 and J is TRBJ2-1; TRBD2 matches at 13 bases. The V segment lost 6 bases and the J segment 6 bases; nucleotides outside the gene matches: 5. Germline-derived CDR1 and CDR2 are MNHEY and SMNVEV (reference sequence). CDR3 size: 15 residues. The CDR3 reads CASSKGLAGINEQFF. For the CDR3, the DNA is TGTGCCAGCAGCAAGGGACTAGCGGGAATCAATGAGCAGTTCTTC.

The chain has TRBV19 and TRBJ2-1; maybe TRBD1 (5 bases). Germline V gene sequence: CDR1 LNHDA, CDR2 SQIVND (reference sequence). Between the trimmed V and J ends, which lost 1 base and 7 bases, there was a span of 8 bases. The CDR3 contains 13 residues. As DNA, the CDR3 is TGTGCCAGTAGTATAGGTAACAGGAATGAGCAGTTCTTC. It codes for CASSIGNRNEQFF.

This CDR3 reads CASSFGTSGRVTGELFF. The CDR3 DNA sequence: TGTGCCAGCAGTTTTGGGACTAGCGGGAGGGTCACCGGGGAGCTGTTTTTT. V gene TRBV11-2 combines with J gene TRBJ2-2, with 16 bases matching TRBD2. Germline CDR1 is SGHAT and CDR2 is FQNNGV. CDR3 length: 17 amino acids. J lost 4 bases, V lost 6 bases, and 5 bases had no gene match.

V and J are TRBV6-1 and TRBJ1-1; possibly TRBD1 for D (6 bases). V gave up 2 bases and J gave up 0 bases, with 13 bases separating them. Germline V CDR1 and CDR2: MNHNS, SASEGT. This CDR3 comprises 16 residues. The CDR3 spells CASSEFVGQLNTEAFF. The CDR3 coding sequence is TGTGCCAGCAGTGAATTTGTTGGACAGTTGAACACTGAAGCTTTCTTT.

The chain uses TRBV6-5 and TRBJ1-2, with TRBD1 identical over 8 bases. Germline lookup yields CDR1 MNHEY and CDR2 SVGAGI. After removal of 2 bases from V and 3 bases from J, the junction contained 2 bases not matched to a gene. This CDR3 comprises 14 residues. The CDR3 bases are TGTGCCAGCAGTTACGGACAGGGATACTATGGCTACACCTTC. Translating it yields CASSYGQGYYGYTF.

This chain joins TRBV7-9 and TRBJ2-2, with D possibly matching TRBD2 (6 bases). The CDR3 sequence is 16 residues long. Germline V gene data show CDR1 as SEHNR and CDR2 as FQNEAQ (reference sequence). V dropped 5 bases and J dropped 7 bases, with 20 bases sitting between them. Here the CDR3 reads CASSRDWRGGGGELFF. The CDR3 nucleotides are TGTGCCAGCAGCCGGGATTGGAGGGGAGGTGGCGGGGAGCTGTTTTTT.

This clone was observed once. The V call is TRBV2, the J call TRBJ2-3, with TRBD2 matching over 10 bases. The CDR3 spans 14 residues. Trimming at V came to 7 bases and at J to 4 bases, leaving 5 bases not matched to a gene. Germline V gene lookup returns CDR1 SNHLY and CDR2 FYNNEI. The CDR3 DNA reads TGTGCCAGCAAGGTCAGCGGGGGGGCAGATACGCAGTATTTT. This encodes CASKVSGGADTQYF.

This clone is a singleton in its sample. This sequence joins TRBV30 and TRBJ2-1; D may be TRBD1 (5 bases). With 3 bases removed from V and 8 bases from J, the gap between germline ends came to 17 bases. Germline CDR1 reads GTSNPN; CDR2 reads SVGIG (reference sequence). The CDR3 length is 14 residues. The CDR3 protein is CAWRVGHPSDEQFF. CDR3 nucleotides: TGTGCCTGGAGGGTCGGACATCCGTCCGATGAGCAGTTCTTC.

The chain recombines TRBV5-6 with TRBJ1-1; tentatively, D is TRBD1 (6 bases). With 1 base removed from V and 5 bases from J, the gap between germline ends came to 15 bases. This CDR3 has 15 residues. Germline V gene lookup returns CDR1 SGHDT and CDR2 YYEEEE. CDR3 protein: CASSLLPDRGTEAFF. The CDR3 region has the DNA TGTGCCAGCAGCTTGTTACCGGACAGAGGAACTGAAGCTTTCTTT.

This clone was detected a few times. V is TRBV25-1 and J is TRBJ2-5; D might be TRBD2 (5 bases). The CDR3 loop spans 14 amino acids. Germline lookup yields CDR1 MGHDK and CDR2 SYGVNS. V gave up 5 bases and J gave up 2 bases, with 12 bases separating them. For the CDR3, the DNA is TGTGCCAGCAGTTCGTTCCGGGGTCAAGAGACCCAGTACTTC. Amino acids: CASSSFRGQETQYF.

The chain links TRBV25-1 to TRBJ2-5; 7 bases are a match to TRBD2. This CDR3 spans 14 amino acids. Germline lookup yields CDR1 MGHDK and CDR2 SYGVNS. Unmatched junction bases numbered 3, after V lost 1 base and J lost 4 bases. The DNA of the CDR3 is TGTGCCAGCAGTGAATGGGGGGGAGGAGAGACCCAGTACTTC. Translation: CASSEWGGGETQYF.

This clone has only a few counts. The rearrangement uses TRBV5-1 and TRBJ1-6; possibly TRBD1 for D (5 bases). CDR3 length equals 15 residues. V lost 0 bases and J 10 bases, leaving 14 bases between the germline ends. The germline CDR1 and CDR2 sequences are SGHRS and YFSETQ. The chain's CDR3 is CASSLGGALQSPLHF. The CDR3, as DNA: TGCGCCAGCAGCTTGGGTGGGGCCCTGCAGTCACCCCTCCACTTT.

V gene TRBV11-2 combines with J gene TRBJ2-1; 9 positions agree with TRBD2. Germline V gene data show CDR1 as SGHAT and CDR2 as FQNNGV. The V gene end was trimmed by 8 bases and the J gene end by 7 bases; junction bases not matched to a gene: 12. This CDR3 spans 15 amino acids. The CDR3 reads CASHQLAGVGNEQFF. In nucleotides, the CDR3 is TGTGCCAGCCACCAATTAGCGGGAGTTGGAAATGAGCAGTTCTTC. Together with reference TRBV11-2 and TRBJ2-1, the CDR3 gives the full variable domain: EAGVAQSPRYKIIEKRQSVAFWCNPISGHATLYWYQQILGQGPKLLIQFQNNGVVDDSQLPKDRFSAERLKGVDSTLKIQPAKLEDSAVYLCASHQLAGVGNEQFFGPGTRLTVL.

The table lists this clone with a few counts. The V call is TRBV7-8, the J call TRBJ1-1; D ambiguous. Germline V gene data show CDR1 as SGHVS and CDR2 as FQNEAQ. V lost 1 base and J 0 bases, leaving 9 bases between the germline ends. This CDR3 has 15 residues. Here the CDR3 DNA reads TGTGCCAGCAGCTTAGACCGCGTCATGAACACTGAAGCTTTCTTT. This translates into CASSLDRVMNTEAFF.

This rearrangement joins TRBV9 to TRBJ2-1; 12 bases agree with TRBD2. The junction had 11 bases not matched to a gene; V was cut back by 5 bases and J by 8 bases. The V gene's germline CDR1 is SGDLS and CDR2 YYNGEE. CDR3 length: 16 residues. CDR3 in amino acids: CASSESSGRAGDEQFF. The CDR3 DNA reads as TGTGCCAGCAGTGAATCTAGCGGGAGGGCCGGGGATGAGCAGTTCTTC.

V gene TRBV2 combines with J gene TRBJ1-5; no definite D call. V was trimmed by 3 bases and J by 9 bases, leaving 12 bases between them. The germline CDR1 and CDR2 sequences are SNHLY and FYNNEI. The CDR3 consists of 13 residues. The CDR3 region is CASSDVANGPQHF. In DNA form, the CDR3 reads TGTGCCAGCAGTGATGTAGCGAACGGGCCCCAGCATTTT.

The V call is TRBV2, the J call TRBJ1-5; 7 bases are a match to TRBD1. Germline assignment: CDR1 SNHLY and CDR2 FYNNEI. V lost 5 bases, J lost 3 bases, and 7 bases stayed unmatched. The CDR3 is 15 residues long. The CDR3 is CASSLGQANNQPQHF. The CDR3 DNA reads TGTGCCAGCAGTCTAGGACAGGCGAACAATCAGCCCCAGCATTTT.

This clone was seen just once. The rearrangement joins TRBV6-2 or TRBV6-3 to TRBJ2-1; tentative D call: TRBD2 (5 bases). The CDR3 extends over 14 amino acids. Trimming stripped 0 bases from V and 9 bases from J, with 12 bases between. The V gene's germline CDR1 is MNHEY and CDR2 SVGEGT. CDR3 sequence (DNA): TGTGCCAGCAGTTACTCGACTACCCCAAGTGAGCAGTTCTTC. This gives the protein CASSYSTTPSEQFF.

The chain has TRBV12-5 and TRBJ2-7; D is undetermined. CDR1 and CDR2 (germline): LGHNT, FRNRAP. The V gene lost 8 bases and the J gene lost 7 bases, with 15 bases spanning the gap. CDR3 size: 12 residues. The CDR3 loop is CASSPRNGEQYF. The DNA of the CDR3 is TGTGCTAGTTCCCCGCGAAACGGGGAGCAGTACTTC.

CDR3 in DNA: TGTGCCAGCAGTCGGTGGGACAGGGACAATCAGCCCCAGCATTTT. Translated, it gives CASSRWDRDNQPQHF. The chain employs TRBV2 and TRBJ1-5, with 9 bases matching TRBD1. Germline V lookup: CDR1 SNHLY, CDR2 FYNNEI. The V segment lost 5 bases and the J segment 3 bases; nucleotides outside the gene matches: 5. The CDR3 totals 15 residues. The whole variable domain, remainder taken from reference TRBV2 and TRBJ1-5, is EPEVTQTPSHQVTQMGQEVILRCVPISNHLYFYWYRQILGQKVEFLVSFYNNEISEKSEIFDDQFSVERPDGSNFTLKIRSTKLEDSAMYFCASSRWDRDNQPQHFGDGTRLSIL.

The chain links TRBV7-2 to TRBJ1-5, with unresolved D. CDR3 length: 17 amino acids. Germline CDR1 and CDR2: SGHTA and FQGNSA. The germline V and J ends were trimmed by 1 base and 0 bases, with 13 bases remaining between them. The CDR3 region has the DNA TGTGCCAGCAGCTTAGACGGCCAGGTGGGTAGCAATCAGCCCCAGCATTTT. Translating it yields CASSLDGQVGSNQPQHF.

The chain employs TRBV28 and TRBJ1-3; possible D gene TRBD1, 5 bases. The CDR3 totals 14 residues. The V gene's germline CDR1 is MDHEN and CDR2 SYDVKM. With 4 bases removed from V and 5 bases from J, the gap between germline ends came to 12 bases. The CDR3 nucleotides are TGTGCCAGCAGTTCGGCGGGGGTAAGAAACACCATATATTTT. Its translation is CASSSAGVRNTIYF.